The clone carrying this T cell receptor beta chain came up a few times. Its antigen is as yet unknown. Sequencing of TCR beta, carried out with a high-throughput approach, was applied to CD8+ and CD4+ T cells from the blood. These data are taken from a study of CD8 T cells in Susac syndrome. Study results and caveats: No clonal expansion appeared among CD4+ T cells in Susac patients.

There are 14 residues in the CDR3. The junction had 4 bases not matched to a gene; V was cut back by 5 bases and J by 7 bases. Random-hexamer reverse transcription was applied to roughly 0.5 to 1 ug RNA. Amplification of TCR beta CDR3 by immunoSEQ multiplex PCR spanned 54 Vbeta and 13 Jbeta. TCRdb reanalysed the immunoSEQ multiplex PCR reads using MiXCR and keeps one entry per CDR3 protein. Found here are around 170,000 distinct CDR3 sequences, 90% to 95% of them singletons; the top ten hold approximately 0.11%. The TCR comes from a human donor with Susac syndrome. The V gene is TRBV12-3 or TRBV12-4, the J gene TRBJ2-1, with TRBD2 identical over 11 bases. The sequenced sample consisted of CD4+ T cells from PBMCs. The CDR3 reads CASSPGLADNEQFF. Here the CDR3 DNA reads TGTGCCAGCAGTCCGGGACTAGCGGATAATGAGCAGTTCTTC.